This T cell receptor (beta chain) originates from a study of T cell repertoires in cytomegalovirus infection. Study-level findings and limits: Cumulative frequency of public TCR beta families picked out carriers of CMV plus the relevant HLA. It was HLA-C-restricted CMV-specific TCR beta clonotypes that dominated the response ex vivo.

Trimming removed 2 bases at V and 3 bases at J, with 10 bases between. The length of the CDR3 is 14 residues. Comment on this clonotype: What it recognizes is unknown.

TCRdb processed the reads anew with MiXCR; each CDR3 protein has one entry. The sample lists 40,000 to 55,000 distinct CDR3 sequences; about 20% were seen once. The chain couples TRBV12-3 or TRBV12-4 to TRBJ1-1; no firm D call. The starting material was CD8+ T cells from cultured PBMCs, obtained from culture after CMV antigen stimulation. This TCR was recovered from a human donor in good health (CMV status not recorded). Some clones in this sample may be carry-over from other donors' samples. CDR3 coding DNA: TGTGCCAGCAGTTTACCGGGGTTGGACACTGAAGCTTTCTTT. Its translation is CASSLPGLDTEAFF.